This section outlines one T cell receptor (beta chain) sequence together with its context. Its antigen is currently unknown. TCRdb used MiXCR to reprocess the 5' RACE reads, holding one entry per CDR3 protein. The table has 500,000 to 550,000 distinct CDR3 sequences, roughly 21% seen once. The sample is drawn from a study of identical twins. V gave up 9 bases and J gave up 5 bases, with 11 bases separating them. CDR3 size: 13 residues. Broader study findings: Twin sharing of out-of-frame TCR alpha was underestimated by models in monozygotic pairs.

The sample was also reused in another study, on T cells expressing NK-cell markers. As that study records: The eight sequenced donors comprised seven who were HCMV-seropositive and one who was seronegative.

The chain carries TRBV12-3 or TRBV12-4 and TRBJ1-6, with no clear D. Sequencing input: CD4+ T cells sorted from blood. This TCR came from a woman aged 18-29 years in good health. The CDR3 region has the DNA TGTGCCAGTATGGCCGGGGATAATTCACCCCTCCACTTT. This encodes CASMAGDNSPLHF.